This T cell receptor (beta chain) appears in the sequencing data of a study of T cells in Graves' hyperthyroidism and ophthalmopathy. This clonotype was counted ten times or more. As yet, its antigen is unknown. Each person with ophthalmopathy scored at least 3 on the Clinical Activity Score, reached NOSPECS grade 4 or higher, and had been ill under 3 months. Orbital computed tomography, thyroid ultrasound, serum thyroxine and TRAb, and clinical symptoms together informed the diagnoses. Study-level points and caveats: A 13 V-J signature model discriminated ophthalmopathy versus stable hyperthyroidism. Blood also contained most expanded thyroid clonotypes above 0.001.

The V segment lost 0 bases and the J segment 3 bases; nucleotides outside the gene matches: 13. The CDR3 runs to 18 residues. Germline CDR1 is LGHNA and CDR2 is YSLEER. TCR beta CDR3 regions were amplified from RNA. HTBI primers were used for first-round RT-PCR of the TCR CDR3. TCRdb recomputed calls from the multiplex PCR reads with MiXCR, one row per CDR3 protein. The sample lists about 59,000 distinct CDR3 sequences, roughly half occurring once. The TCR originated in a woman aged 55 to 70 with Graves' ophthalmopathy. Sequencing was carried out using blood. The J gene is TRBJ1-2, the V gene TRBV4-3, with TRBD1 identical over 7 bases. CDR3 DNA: TGCGCCAGCAGCCAAGATGGCCGGGGCGCAGGGGGTGACTATGGCTACACCTTC. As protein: CASSQDGRGAGGDYGYTF.